A single sample gave rise to the 19 T cell receptor beta chains below, sequenced in a study of blood T cell repertoires in COVID-19. Only in-frame clones appear in the TCRdb table, and some are missing; sequencing was by immunoSEQ multiplex PCR. The sample carries about 180,000 clones, about 90% recorded once. Sequenced input: PBMCs or T cells enriched from blood (not recorded which). These receptor sequences come from a woman under 30 who had recovered from COVID-19.

The chain joins TRBV18 to TRBJ2-1, with 9 bases that match TRBD2. Germline trimming cut 2 bases from V and 5 bases from J; bases unmatched to any gene: 7. The CDR3 is made up of 16 amino acids. CDR1 KGHSH and CDR2 LQKENI come from the germline V gene. The CDR3 is CASSPTILAGDNEQFF. As DNA, the CDR3 is TGTGCCAGCTCACCAACGATACTAGCGGGTGACAATGAGCAGTTCTTC.

The V gene is TRBV11-2, the J gene TRBJ2-3; D not certain. Germline V gives CDR1 SGHAT, CDR2 FQNNGV. Between the trimmed V and J ends, which lost 6 bases and 0 bases, there was a span of 16 bases. The CDR3 sequence is 16 residues long. The CDR3: CASSGQKIPSTDTQYF. The CDR3, as DNA: TGTGCCAGCAGTGGGCAGAAAATACCTAGCACAGATACGCAGTATTTT.

This clone was seen a few times. CDR3 amino acids: CASGSRTVPPGGAYTF. CDR3 nucleotides: TGTGCCAGCGGTAGCAGGACGGTCCCCCCAGGGGGTGCCTACACCTTC. The chain carries TRBV27 and TRBJ1-2; 7 bases align to TRBD1. J was trimmed by 10 bases and V by 8 bases; bases with no gene match: 22. This CDR3 has 16 residues. The germline V gene has CDR1 MNHEY and CDR2 SMNVEV (reference sequence).

CDR3 amino acids: CASSFPGNTSPLHF. CDR3 DNA sequence: TGTGCCAGCAGTTTTCCGGGGAACACTTCACCCCTCCACTTT. J is TRBJ1-6 and V is TRBV28; D call uncertain. CDR3 length equals 14 residues. Trimming removed 3 bases at V and 9 bases at J, with 12 bases between. Germline V lookup: CDR1 MDHEN, CDR2 SYDVKM.

V is TRBV5-6 and J is TRBJ1-2, with unresolved D. Germline values: CDR1 SGHDT, CDR2 YYEEEE. Trimming removed 0 bases from V and 8 bases from J, with 11 bases in between. The CDR3 is made up of 13 amino acids. CDR3 loop: CASSLAWQFGYTF. The CDR3 nucleotides read TGTGCCAGCAGCTTGGCCTGGCAGTTCGGCTACACCTTC.

The chain is built from TRBV27 and TRBJ2-7; 9 nucleotides line up with TRBD2. The CDR3 has 20 amino acids. The junction had 19 bases not matched to a gene; V was cut back by 4 bases and J by 0 bases. The germline CDR1 and CDR2 sequences are MNHEY and SMNVEV (reference sequence). The CDR3 bases are TGTGCCAGCAGTTCCTACGGATATACCCGGGCTAGCGGGGACTCCTACGAGCAGTACTTC. Translated, it gives CASSSYGYTRASGDSYEQYF.

The V call is TRBV29-1, the J call TRBJ2-7; 10 bases agree with TRBD1. V was pared by 4 bases and J by 4 bases, with 4 bases of the junction left unmatched. Germline-derived CDR1 and CDR2 are SQVTM and ANQGSEA. The CDR3 is 13 residues long. CDR3 region: CSVGRTGGYEQYF. For the CDR3, the DNA is TGCAGCGTTGGGCGGACAGGGGGATACGAGCAGTACTTC.

The genes are TRBV12-3 or TRBV12-4 and TRBJ2-3; TRBD2 might be the D (6 bases). CDR3 size: 12 residues. V was shortened by 6 bases and J by 5 bases, with 9 bases between the two germline ends. This chain's CDR3 is CASSRSGDTQYF. The CDR3 DNA is TGTGCCAGCAGCCGTAGCGGAGATACGCAGTATTTT.

This chain connects TRBV4-3 to TRBJ1-2, with 7 bases matching TRBD1. The germline gives CDR1 LGHNA, CDR2 YSLEER. This CDR3 has 15 residues. V lost 0 bases to trimming and J lost 8 bases; unmatched junction nucleotides: 9. CDR3: CASSQDRNRGEGYTF. The CDR3 DNA reads TGCGCCAGCAGCCAAGATCGGAACAGGGGAGAAGGCTACACCTTC.

This clone was found once. V gene TRBV6-2 or TRBV6-3 combines with J gene TRBJ1-1; D possibly corresponds to TRBD1 (5 bases). Trimming took off 2 bases at V and 0 bases at J, with 10 bases between the two ends. The CDR3 is 15 amino acids. The germline CDR1 and CDR2 sequences are MNHEY and SVGEGT. Written as DNA, the CDR3 is TGTGCCAGCAGTTACGTGGGGGGATTGAACACTGAAGCTTTCTTT. The encoded protein is CASSYVGGLNTEAFF.

The chain carries TRBV28 and TRBJ2-3, with 11 nucleotides matching TRBD1. The CDR3 is made up of 18 amino acids. V lost 5 bases to trimming and J lost 3 bases; unmatched junction nucleotides: 13. The germline V gene encodes CDR1 MDHEN and CDR2 SYDVKM. CDR3 DNA: TGTGCCAGCAGTCCCCCTCCCATCGGGACAGGGGGGACAGATACGCAGTATTTT. The encoded protein is CASSPPPIGTGGTDTQYF. The full variable domain, with the rest looked up from reference TRBV28 and TRBJ2-3, is DVKVTQSSRYLVKRTGEKVFLECVQDMDHENMFWYRQDPGLGLRLIYFSYDVKMKEKGDIPEGYSVSREKKERFSLILESASTNQTSMYLCASSPPPIGTGGTDTQYFGPGTRLTVL.

The chain has TRBV15 and TRBJ2-1; 10 bases fit TRBD2. Trimming cost V 0 bases and J 3 bases; bases outside gene matches: 5. CDR3 length equals 17 residues. Per the germline V gene, CDR1 is LNHNV and CDR2 is YYDKDF (reference sequence). The CDR3 loop is CATSREPPSGGYNEQFF. CDR3 nucleotide sequence: TGTGCCACCAGCAGAGAACCTCCTAGCGGGGGCTACAATGAGCAGTTCTTC.

This rearrangement joins TRBV25-1 to TRBJ1-5, with 7 nucleotides matching TRBD1. The junction had 5 bases not matched to a gene; V was cut back by 3 bases and J by 6 bases. The CDR3 runs to 14 residues. Germline lookup yields CDR1 MGHDK and CDR2 SYGVNS. This CDR3 reads CASSETGFSQPQHF. In DNA form, the CDR3 reads TGTGCCAGCAGTGAGACAGGGTTTAGTCAGCCCCAGCATTTT. Looking up the rest from reference TRBV25-1 and TRBJ1-5 gives the full variable domain: EADIYQTPRYLVIGTGKKITLECSQTMGHDKMYWYQQDPGMELHLIHYSYGVNSTEKGDLSSESTVSRIRTEHFPLTLESARPSHTSQYLCASSETGFSQPQHFGDGTRLSIL.

The V and J genes are TRBV9 and TRBJ2-3; D unresolved. CDR3 length: 12 amino acids. Germline V gene sequence: CDR1 SGDLS, CDR2 YYNGEE. V lost 3 bases to trimming and J lost 0 bases, with 2 bases between them. CDR3 nucleotide sequence: TGTGCCAGCAGCGCAAGCACAGATACGCAGTATTTT. Translated: CASSASTDTQYF.

This chain links TRBV30 with TRBJ2-1, with D possibly TRBD2 on 6 matching bases. The germline V gene has CDR1 GTSNPN and CDR2 SVGIG (reference sequence). V was pared by 3 bases and J by 0 bases, with 9 bases between. The CDR3 spans 14 residues. The CDR3 reads CAWRRRDSYNEQFF. CDR3 DNA: TGTGCCTGGAGGAGGAGGGACTCCTACAATGAGCAGTTCTTC.

A single count supports this clone. This sequence joins TRBV9 and TRBJ2-7; 7 bases agree with TRBD1. Germline V gene sequence: CDR1 SGDLS, CDR2 YYNGEE. Trimming took 2 bases from V and 2 from J; bases not matched to a gene: 4. The CDR3 has 14 residues. The CDR3 sequence: CASSVETGTYEQYF. The CDR3 DNA reads as TGTGCCAGCAGCGTCGAGACAGGGACCTACGAGCAGTACTTC.

V usage is TRBV3-1 (or the pseudogene TRBV3-2) and J usage is TRBJ2-1; D is ambiguous. From germline, CDR1 is LGHDT and CDR2 YNNKEL (reference sequence). The CDR3 contains 16 residues. V dropped 1 base and J dropped 3 bases, with 13 bases sitting between them. CDR3 nucleotides: TGTGCCAGCAGCCAAGGCTCCCCTGCAGTCTACAATGAGCAGTTCTTC. This translates into CASSQGSPAVYNEQFF.

The chain carries TRBV18 and TRBJ2-6; 11 bases agree with TRBD1. V gave up 1 base and J gave up 1 base; unmatched junction bases: 6. The CDR3 sequence is 19 residues long. Looked up from germline, CDR1 is KGHSH and CDR2 is LQKENI. The CDR3 protein is CASSPQDRGPKSGANVLTF. CDR3 coding DNA: TGTGCCAGCTCACCACAGGACAGGGGGCCCAAATCTGGGGCCAACGTCCTGACTTTC.

Here the CDR3 reads CASSLSSSSGNTIYF. As DNA, the CDR3 is TGTGCCAGCAGTTTATCGTCGAGCTCTGGAAACACCATATATTTT. The chain links TRBV27 to TRBJ1-3; D unclear. The CDR3 runs to 15 residues. In germline, CDR1 is MNHEY, CDR2 SMNVEV (reference sequence). V shed 0 bases and J shed 0 bases, with 6 bases lying between them.